This passage covers 32 T cell receptor beta chains from one sample sequenced in a study of T cells in Graves' hyperthyroidism and ophthalmopathy. Amplified regions were TCR beta CDR3 sequences from RNA transcripts. A set of HTBI primers served as the primers for a first-round RT-PCR of the TCR CDR3. TCRdb passed the multiplex PCR reads through MiXCR, listing each CDR3 protein once. The table includes hundreds of thousands of distinct CDR3 sequences, roughly 45% detected once. The specimen sequenced was peripheral blood or thyroid tissue (not recorded which). These receptors originate from an adult man with Graves' disease, either hyperthyroidism or ophthalmopathy (not recorded which).

In its sample, this clonotype was seen many times. This rearrangement joins TRBV12-3 or TRBV12-4 to TRBJ2-2; D unresolved. Between the trimmed V and J ends, which lost 7 bases and 7 bases, there was a span of 7 bases. The CDR3 spans 11 residues. The CDR3 bases are TGTGCCAGCAATCAGAACGGGGAGCTGTTTTTT. Translated, it gives CASNQNGELFF.

Details on this clonotype: A much larger clone is a single base away; this may be a read error. The chain is built from TRBV2 and TRBJ1-1; weak D call: TRBD1 (5 bases). The CDR3 contains 14 residues. Germline V gene sequence: CDR1 SNHLY, CDR2 FYNNEI. The CDR3 region has the DNA TGTGCCAGCAGTGAATGGGGCAGGGCTCGTGAAGCTTGCTTT. Protein sequence: CASSEWGRAREACF.

This clonotype was seen many times. The genes are TRBV4-1 and TRBJ2-5; D gene uncertain. The germline gives CDR1 MGHRA, CDR2 YSYEKL. The CDR3 is 14 amino acids. With 0 bases removed from V and 1 base from J, the gap between germline ends came to 6 bases. CDR3 in DNA: TGCGCCAGCAGCCAAGAGGAGACCCAAGAGACCCAGTACTTC. Amino acids: CASSQEETQETQYF.

This rearrangement joins TRBV7-9 to TRBJ1-1, with D unclear. The CDR3 loop spans 12 amino acids. Germline assignment: CDR1 SEHNR and CDR2 FQNEAQ (reference sequence). V was cut by 5 bases and J by 7 bases, with 11 bases left in between. The CDR3 here is CASSPSAVEAFF. CDR3 nucleotide sequence: TGTGCCAGCAGCCCCTCGGCGGTTGAAGCTTTCTTT.

The V call is TRBV20-1, the J call TRBJ2-5; the D is unclear. Germline values: CDR1 DFQATT, CDR2 SNEGSKA (reference sequence). This CDR3 comprises 12 residues. V was trimmed by 1 base and J by 9 bases, leaving 12 bases between them. The chain's CDR3 is CSARGGVTSQYF. The CDR3 DNA sequence: TGCAGTGCTAGAGGTGGGGTGACCTCCCAGTACTTC.

The chain uses TRBV11-1 and TRBJ1-1, with D possibly matching TRBD1 (6 bases). V lost 6 bases and J lost 3, with 11 bases in between. Germline V gene sequence: CDR1 SGHAT, CDR2 FQDESV (reference sequence). The CDR3 length is 13 residues. The CDR3 DNA follows: TGTGCCAGCAGGTTACAGGGACACACTGAAGCTTTCTTT. Its translation is CASRLQGHTEAFF.

With respect to this clonotype: This may be a read error: a much more frequent sequence differs by one nucleotide. The J gene is TRBJ1-3, the V gene TRBV12-3 or TRBV12-4; 7 nucleotides align to TRBD1. The CDR3 has 14 amino acids. CDR3 region: CVSSPLQGMNTIYF. CDR3 bases: TGTGTCAGCAGTCCACTACAGGGGATGAACACCATATATTTT.

The chain is built from TRBV7-9 and TRBJ2-5, with TRBD1 as a possible D gene (7 bases). CDR3 length equals 14 residues. The V and J ends lost 5 bases and 3 bases respectively, with 13 bases between them. Germline-derived CDR1 and CDR2 are SEHNR and FQNEAQ (reference sequence). The CDR3 is CASSGGTAEETQYF. The CDR3 coding sequence is TGTGCCAGCAGCGGAGGGACAGCGGAAGAGACCCAGTACTTC.

The table lists this clonotype with a few counts. This sequence joins TRBV6-1 and TRBJ2-7, with D possibly TRBD1 on 6 matching bases. The CDR3 runs to 16 residues. In germline, CDR1 is MNHNS, CDR2 SASEGT. Trimming removed 4 bases at V and 2 bases at J, with 18 bases between. CDR3 sequence reads: CASSANTGTFPYEQYF. The CDR3 DNA sequence: TGTGCCAGCAGTGCCAACACCGGGACATTCCCCTACGAGCAGTACTTC.

The V gene is TRBV24-1, the J gene TRBJ2-7, with D hard to call. The CDR3 consists of 14 residues. Trimming shortened V by 1 base and J by 3 bases, and 9 bases separated the two germline ends. CDR1 is KGHDR and CDR2 is SFDVKD in the germline V gene. CDR3 coding DNA: TGTGCCACCAGTGATTTTGGAGATGGCTACGAGCAGTACTTC. Protein product: CATSDFGDGYEQYF.

The chain is built from TRBV29-1 and TRBJ1-2; 9 bases match TRBD1. Per germline, CDR1 SQVTM and CDR2 ANQGSEA. This CDR3 comprises 14 residues. The ends lost 5 bases at V and 8 bases at J; junction bases unmatched: 12. As DNA, the CDR3 is TGCAGCGTTAGGACAGGGGCGATGATGGACGGCTACACCTTC. This translates into CSVRTGAMMDGYTF.

Comments on this clonotype: With a much larger clone just one base away, this may be a read error. This chain links TRBV29-1 with TRBJ1-3, with 7 bases that match TRBD1. The CDR3 length is 13 residues. The J segment lost 3 bases and the V segment lost 2 bases, leaving 1 base of the junction unmatched. Germline V gives CDR1 SQVTM, CDR2 ANQGSEA. The CDR3 DNA sequence: TGCAGCGTTGAAACAGGGGTTGGAAACACCATATATTTT. Translation gives CSVETGVGNTIYF.

This clonotype appeared a few times. The chain combines TRBV7-3 with TRBJ2-5, with 12 bases aligning to TRBD2. Germline CDR1 is SGHTA and CDR2 is FQGTGA. The junction had 9 bases not matched to a gene; V was cut back by 5 bases and J by 5 bases. This CDR3 is 16 amino acids long. The CDR3 nucleotides read TGTGCCAGCAGCCGAATCATTGGGACTAGCGGGGAGACCCAGTACTTC. It yields the protein CASSRIIGTSGETQYF.

With regard to this clonotype: This likely comes from a read error, as the CDR3 has no conserved phenylalanine or tryptophan at its end. This chain uses TRBV10-3 with TRBJ1-1, with D possibly matching TRBD1 (5 bases). The length of the CDR3 is 13 residues. The V end was cut by 3 bases, the J end by 4 bases, with 9 bases between. Germline loops: CDR1 ENHRY, CDR2 SYGVKD. The CDR3 region has the DNA TGTGCCATCAGTGAAGGGGAGCTCACTGAAGCTTTCTTA. The encoded protein is CAISEGELTEAFL.

This clonotype was counted once. This may be a read error, as it is one base from a much larger clone. V and J are TRBV29-1 and TRBJ1-1; unclear D gene. The CDR3 runs to 13 residues. The germline gives CDR1 SQVTM, CDR2 ANQGSEA. CDR3 sequence (DNA): TGCAACGTCCAAGCGCCGGTGAACACTGAAGCTTTCTTT. Protein product: CNVQAPVNTEAFF.

This clonotype was seen a handful of times. The chain recombines TRBV7-9 with TRBJ1-1; possibly TRBD1 for D (6 bases). This CDR3 has 17 amino acids. The V gene lost 7 bases and the J gene lost 4 bases, with 25 bases spanning the gap. CDR1 SEHNR and CDR2 FQNEAQ come from the germline V gene (reference sequence). CDR3 sequence reads: CASTKLGGGGYGTEAFF. The CDR3 bases are TGTGCCAGCACCAAACTAGGGGGAGGTGGCTACGGCACTGAAGCTTTCTTT.

This clonotype showed up many times. The genes are TRBV7-9 and TRBJ2-7; TRBD1 might be the D (7 bases). V was clipped by 5 bases and J by 3 bases, with 20 bases between them. This CDR3 contains 16 residues. Germline-derived CDR1 and CDR2 are SEHNR and FQNEAQ (reference sequence). This CDR3 reads CASSGAGTDRVYEQYF. Here the CDR3 DNA reads TGTGCCAGCAGCGGTGCGGGGACAGACAGGGTCTACGAGCAGTACTTC.

V usage is TRBV20-1 and J usage is TRBJ1-1; D may be TRBD1 (6 bases). Germline CDR1 DFQATT, CDR2 SNEGSKA (reference sequence). CDR3 size: 14 residues. V lost 6 bases and J lost 0, with 14 bases in between. CDR3 in amino acids: CSATARTVNTEAFF. DNA for the CDR3: TGCAGTGCCACCGCCCGGACAGTGAACACTGAAGCTTTCTTT.

The rearrangement links TRBV12-3 or TRBV12-4 to TRBJ2-7; 9 bases fit TRBD2. J lost 7 bases, V lost 6 bases, and 7 bases had no gene match. The CDR3 spans 13 residues. The CDR3 spells CASSRGLAREQYF. The CDR3 DNA is TGTGCCAGCAGCCGGGGACTAGCCCGGGAGCAGTACTTC.

This clonotype has at least ten counts. The V gene is TRBV29-1, the J gene TRBJ2-2; D not resolved. CDR3 size: 15 residues. The V gene lost 4 bases and the J gene lost 5 bases, with 17 bases spanning the gap. Germline CDR1 SQVTM, CDR2 ANQGSEA. The chain's CDR3 is CSVAGGPVETGELFF. In DNA form, the CDR3 reads TGCAGCGTTGCGGGCGGACCGGTCGAGACCGGGGAGCTGTTTTTT.

The chain has TRBV29-1 and TRBJ1-1, with 11 bases that match TRBD1. The CDR3 covers 13 residues. With 7 bases clipped from V and 4 bases from J, the junction kept 5 bases outside the gene matches. Germline lookup yields CDR1 SQVTM and CDR2 ANQGSEA. CDR3 nucleotides: TGCAGCGCGGACAGGGGGCAGAGCACTGAAGCTTTCTTT. Translating it yields CSADRGQSTEAFF.

Of note for this clonotype: Given a much more abundant clone one base away, this may be a read error. The gene calls are TRBV7-9 and TRBJ1-1; D unclear. This CDR3 is built from 13 residues. V was cut by 5 bases and J by 6 bases, with 13 bases left in between. In germline, CDR1 is SEHNR, CDR2 FQNEAQ (reference sequence). The DNA for the CDR3 is TGTGCCAGCAGCATAGTTCTGGAGGCTGAAGCTTTCTTT. Amino acid sequence: CASSIVLEAEAFF. Full variable domain (rest looked up from reference TRBV7-9 and TRBJ1-1): DTGVSQNPRHKITKRGQNVTFRCDPISEHNRLYWYRQTLGQGPEFLTYFQNEAQLEKSRLLSDRFSAERPKGSFSTLEIQRTEQGDSAMYLCASSIVLEAEAFFGQGTRLTVV.

CDR3: CASSLDRTSNQPQHF. DNA of the CDR3: TGTGCCAGCAGTTTGGACAGAACTAGCAATCAGCCCCAGCATTTT. The V call is TRBV6-5, the J call TRBJ1-5, with D maybe TRBD1 (6 bases). This CDR3 comprises 15 residues. Germline CDR1 MNHEY, CDR2 SVGAGI. Trimming removed 4 bases from V and 0 bases from J, with 10 bases in between.

This clonotype was counted ten times or more. The chain employs TRBV11-2 and TRBJ1-3, with TRBD1 as a possible D gene (5 bases). Germline lookup yields CDR1 SGHAT and CDR2 FQNNGV. The CDR3 loop spans 15 amino acids. With 6 bases removed from V and 2 bases from J, the gap between germline ends came to 14 bases. CDR3 residues: CASSGGRGAGNTIYF. The CDR3 DNA reads TGTGCCAGCAGTGGGGGGAGAGGTGCTGGAAACACCATATATTTT.

This clonotype was picked up a small number of times. This sequence joins TRBV5-8 and TRBJ2-5, with TRBD2 matching over 14 bases. The J segment lost 7 bases and the V segment lost 4 bases, leaving 3 bases of the junction unmatched. Germline V gene lookup returns CDR1 SGHTS and CDR2 YDEGEE. The CDR3 is made up of 14 amino acids. CDR3 DNA sequence: TGTGCCAGCAGCGCCGGGACTAGCGGGGGGACCCAGTACTTC. Residues: CASSAGTSGGTQYF.

In this sample, this clonotype turned up many times. The chain combines TRBV10-3 with TRBJ2-7; 9 positions agree with TRBD1. Germline loops: CDR1 ENHRY, CDR2 SYGVKD. The length of the CDR3 is 13 residues. After removal of 10 bases from V and 2 bases from J, the junction contained 6 bases not matched to a gene. In nucleotides, the CDR3 is TGTGCCACCGTGGACAGGGGTCCCTACGAGCAGTACTTC. The encoded protein is CATVDRGPYEQYF.

This clonotype was counted once. The V and J genes are TRBV29-1 and TRBJ1-2; TRBD1 matches 7 bases. The germline gives CDR1 SQVTM, CDR2 ANQGSEA. V was clipped by 8 bases and J by 8 bases; unmatched bases: 11. The CDR3 is 12 residues long. DNA for the CDR3: TGCAGCCAAAGTGGGCAGGGGGTCGGCTACACCTTC. Translated, it gives CSQSGQGVGYTF.

This clonotype was seen many times. V gene TRBV2 combines with J gene TRBJ1-1; weak D call: TRBD1 (6 bases). The CDR3 length is 12 residues. V was pared by 5 bases and J by 6 bases, with 10 bases between. Germline V CDR1 and CDR2: SNHLY, FYNNEI. CDR3 residues: CASSPEGAEAFF. In nucleotides, the CDR3 is TGTGCCAGCAGTCCCGAGGGGGCTGAAGCTTTCTTT.

This clonotype has only a few counts. The genes are TRBV5-1 and TRBJ1-1, with D unresolved. Trimming cost V 5 bases and J 6 bases, with 11 bases left between them. The germline V gene encodes CDR1 SGHRS and CDR2 YFSETQ. The CDR3 is made up of 12 amino acids. CDR3 nucleotides: TGCGCCAGCAGGAACAGTCCCGCTGAAGCTTTCTTT. It is translated as CASRNSPAEAFF. Complete variable domain (other parts from reference TRBV5-1 and TRBJ1-1): KAGVTQTPRYLIKTRGQQVTLSCSPISGHRSVSWYQQTPGQGLQFLFEYFSETQRNKGNFPGRFSGRQFSNSRSEMNVSTLELGDSALYLCASRNSPAEAFFGQGTRLTVV.

The chain couples TRBV6-1 to TRBJ2-2; 7 nucleotides match TRBD1. After removal of 5 bases from V and 4 bases from J, the junction contained 16 bases not matched to a gene. The CDR3 runs to 18 residues. The germline gives CDR1 MNHNS, CDR2 SASEGT. CDR3 sequence reads: CASSQDPRTGSVTGELFF. In DNA form, the CDR3 reads TGTGCCAGCAGTCAAGACCCCCGGACAGGAAGTGTCACCGGGGAGCTGTTTTTT.

The chain is built from TRBV7-9 and TRBJ2-7, with D uncertain. Germline V lookup: CDR1 SEHNR, CDR2 FQNEAQ (reference sequence). CDR3 length: 14 amino acids. V was clipped by 1 base and J by 3 bases, with 10 bases between them. The CDR3 sequence: CASSLVTEYYEQYF. The CDR3 bases are TGTGCCAGCAGCTTAGTAACAGAGTACTACGAGCAGTACTTC.

A note on this clonotype: A much larger clone lies a single base off, so this may be a read error. V usage is TRBV7-9 and J usage is TRBJ1-5; D remains ambiguous. Deletions cut 1 base from V and 11 bases from J, with 12 bases between. CDR1 SEHNR and CDR2 FQNEAQ come from the germline V gene (reference sequence). There are 13 residues in the CDR3. CDR3: CASSLDVGLAQHF. In DNA, the CDR3 is TGTGCCAGCAGCTTAGATGTGGGTTTGGCCCAGCATTTT.